The present TCR beta chain was sequenced within a study of CD8 T cells in Susac syndrome. Reverse transcription of about 0.5 to 1 ug RNA was carried out with random hexamers. One entry per CDR3 protein results from TCRdb running MiXCR on the immunoSEQ multiplex PCR reads. Counted here are about 80,000 distinct CDR3 sequences, approximately 94% occurring once; the ten biggest clones make up 0.26%. The germline V gene has CDR1 MNHNS and CDR2 SASEGT. Unmatched junction bases numbered 8, after V lost 6 bases and J lost 4 bases. The CDR3 runs to 14 residues. From blood CD8+ and CD4+ T cells, TCR beta sequences were generated.

This clonotype was obtained from a human donor in good health. The V and J genes are TRBV6-1 and TRBJ1-1; TRBD1 agrees at 7 bases. Input material: CD8+ T cells from PBMCs. The CDR3 loop reads CASSYTGVGTEAFF. The CDR3 region has the DNA TGTGCCAGCAGCTACACAGGGGTTGGCACTGAAGCTTTCTTT.